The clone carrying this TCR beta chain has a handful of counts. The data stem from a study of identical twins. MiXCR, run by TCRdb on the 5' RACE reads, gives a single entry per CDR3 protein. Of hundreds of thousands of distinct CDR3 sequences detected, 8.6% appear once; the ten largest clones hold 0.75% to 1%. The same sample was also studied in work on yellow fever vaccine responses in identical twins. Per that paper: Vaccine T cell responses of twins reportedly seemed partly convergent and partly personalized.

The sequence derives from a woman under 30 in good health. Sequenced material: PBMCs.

In DNA form, the CDR3 reads TGCAGTGGAATAGCGGGAGGGCCCGTATCCTACGAGCAGTACTTC. Protein: CSGIAGGPVSYEQYF. This chain joins TRBV20-1 and TRBJ2-7; 11 positions agree with TRBD2. Unmatched junction bases numbered 9, after V lost 7 bases and J lost 1 base. Germline-derived CDR1 and CDR2 are DFQATT and SNEGSKA (reference sequence). The CDR3 consists of 15 residues.